This T cell receptor (beta chain) came from a study of CD8 T cells in acute hepatitis C reinfection. As for the study in general: Sequences come from NS3-1073-specific CD8+ T cells, during acute infection and after clearance. Overall study findings and caveats: Overrepresentation in the naive pool did not explain the preferential TRBV04 and TRBV06 usage seen in all groups.

The CDR3 spans 14 residues. Germline CDR1 reads LGHNA; CDR2 reads YNFKEQ. Trimming removed 0 bases at V and 15 bases at J, with 18 bases between. As for time point: at least 347 days after estimated infection, following spontaneous clearance. Sequencing of hepatitis C virus-specific cells was done ex vivo rather than after in vitro expansion. A positive HCV RNA or antibody test following a negative test within 24 weeks defined acute primary infection. HCV-specific T cells were marked by tetramer with the NS3 1073-1081 peptide. Produced via immunoSEQ multiplex PCR; TCRdb's table is partial and in-frame only. The sample carries about 380 clones, around 70% recorded once.

V is TRBV4-2 and J is TRBJ2-1; either TRBD1 or TRBD2 may fit D (5 bases each). This clonotype originated in a middle-aged man who spontaneously cleared hepatitis C infection. This specimen consisted of HCV NS3-1073 tetramer-sorted CD8+ T cells from PBMCs, obtained at follow-up. CDR3 amino acids: CASSQELGPLRRFF. The CDR3 DNA reads as TGTGCCAGCAGCCAAGAATTGGGACCCCTCCGACGGTTCTTC.